This section outlines one TCR beta chain sequence together with its context. As originally analysed: Reference gene primer amplification yielded estimated nucleated cell counts. TCRdb's table, derived via immunoSEQ multiplex PCR, lists solely in-frame clones and lacks some. That table supplies the V and J calls and clone size; D and trimming were determined from the DNA. This sample has about 220,000 clones, with 84% found just once. The data originate from a study of blood T cell repertoires in COVID-19. Study context: T cells, B-cell-depleted T cells, or PBMCs provided the cDNA or gDNA that served as material.

CDR1 and CDR2 (germline): LGHDT, YNNKEL (reference sequence). V gave up 6 bases and J gave up 8 bases; unmatched junction bases: 12. CDR3 length: 15 residues. The sequencing sample was made of PBMCs or T cells enriched from blood (not recorded which). The rearrangement links TRBV3-1 (or the pseudogene TRBV3-2) to TRBJ1-4; TRBD1 matches 7 bases. The receptor was derived from a woman aged 40 to 50 who had recovered from COVID-19. For the CDR3, the DNA is TGTGCCAGCAGATCGTATACAGGGGACATGGAAAAACTGTTTTTT. Translating it yields CASRSYTGDMEKLFF.